This entry describes one T cell receptor beta chain. Its antigen is unidentified. Germline V CDR1 and CDR2: SGHRS, YFSETQ. Trimming at V came to 0 bases and at J to 6 bases, leaving 7 bases not matched to a gene. The CDR3 consists of 15 residues. This entry is derived from a study of cytomegalovirus exposure and HLA in healthy donors. Study outcomes and limitations: An ancestry cluster, one associated with Asian ancestry, reportedly showed fewer N-insertions than the approximately 720-donor mean in a later analysis. TCR beta chains numbering more than 150 were designated cytomegalovirus-associated.

Both 60 Vbeta primers and 13 Jbeta primers went into the PCR. Clones were sequenced by immunoSEQ multiplex PCR, and TCRdb holds only the in-frame ones, with some missing. The sample lists some 120,000 clones, over 70% occurring once. The chain recombines TRBV5-1 with TRBJ2-3; 7 bases fit TRBD2. The receptor was derived from a woman in her 50s in good health and CMV-seronegative. The sequenced sample was PBMCs. This CDR3 reads CASSLEGGSPDTQYF. The CDR3 region has the DNA TGCGCCAGCAGCTTGGAGGGCGGGAGTCCGGATACGCAGTATTTT.